Following are 6 T cell receptor beta chains from one sample sequenced in a study of cytomegalovirus exposure and HLA in healthy donors. Vbeta (60) and Jbeta (13) primers were used in the PCR. Here immunoSEQ multiplex PCR was the method, and the copy in TCRdb shows in-frame clones only, minus some. The sample comprises approximately 75,000 clones, roughly 88% of which are singletons, and approximately 20% rests with the top ten. Sample: PBMCs. These receptors were taken from a man aged 70-80 years in good health and CMV-seropositive.

The chain has TRBV30 and TRBJ1-1; 10 bases match TRBD1. There are 14 residues in the CDR3. After removal of 4 bases from V and 11 bases from J, the junction contained 13 bases not matched to a gene. Germline-derived CDR1 and CDR2 are GTSNPN and SVGIG (reference sequence). The CDR3 DNA reads as TGTGCCTGGACCGAAGGAGACAGGGGGCGCCTGGCTTTCTTT. This codes for CAWTEGDRGRLAFF.

This chain connects TRBV21-1 to TRBJ2-5; the D call TRBD2 from the table was never checked on the DNA. TRBV21-1 is reported as a pseudogene. The CDR3 has 18 residues. In nucleotides, the CDR3 is TGTGCCAGCAGCAAAGAAATAGGGCAGAGCGGGTACCAAGAGACCCAGTACTTC. Its translation: CASSKEIGQSGYQETQYF.

For the CDR3, the DNA is TGTGCCAGCAGCTTAGGGACAGGGGGAGCCTACGAGCAGTACTTC. Residues: CASSLGTGGAYEQYF. This chain joins TRBV7-9 and TRBJ2-7, with 10 nucleotides matching TRBD1. The germline V gene has CDR1 SEHNR and CDR2 FQNEAQ (reference sequence). The CDR3 consists of 15 residues. V lost 1 base and J lost 2; bases outside the gene matches: 2.

The chain couples TRBV28 to TRBJ2-7, with D possibly matching TRBD2 (6 bases). The CDR3 loop spans 14 amino acids. V shed 6 bases and J shed 7 bases, with 19 bases lying between them. In germline, CDR1 is MDHEN, CDR2 SYDVKM. The CDR3 DNA reads as TGTGCCAGCAGCCCACCCGGGACTCATAGGGAGCAGTACTTC. It encodes CASSPPGTHREQYF.

A single count supports this clone. This sequence joins TRBV19 and TRBJ2-3, with a weak D call TRBD1 (5 bases). Looked up from germline, CDR1 is LNHDA and CDR2 is SQIVND (reference sequence). CDR3 size: 16 residues. V lost 3 bases and J lost 3, with 16 bases in between. The CDR3, as DNA: TGTGCCAGTAGTATTGGGTCAGCAGGGCCTACAGATACGCAGTATTTT. Its protein is CASSIGSAGPTDTQYF.

V gene TRBV4-1 combines with J gene TRBJ2-3, with 13 bases fitting TRBD2. This CDR3 is built from 20 residues. Germline V gene sequence: CDR1 MGHRA, CDR2 YSYEKL. Germline trimming cut 0 bases from V and 3 bases from J; bases unmatched to any gene: 12. The CDR3 coding sequence is TGCGCCAGCAGCCAAGATACTAGCGGGAGGGCCGGGAGGGTGACAGATACGCAGTATTTT. This sequence encodes CASSQDTSGRAGRVTDTQYF.